This T cell receptor beta chain was observed in a study of regulatory T cells in long-lasting Graves disease. Overall study findings and caveats: Study was limited to peripheral blood, excluding thyroid tissue. Repertoires from persistent disease leaned toward TRBV28, TRBJ1-2 and TRBJ2-5.

In building TCR beta libraries, iRepertoire HTBI primers were used together with Arm-PCR of CDR3 regions. TCRdb recomputed calls from the multiplex PCR reads with MiXCR, one row per CDR3 protein. The sample has some 330,000 distinct CDR3 sequences, roughly 20% seen once. This clonotype has more than one count but fewer than ten. Antigen: not known. Germline assignment: CDR1 SGHKS and CDR2 YYEKEE (reference sequence). This CDR3 spans 15 amino acids. The V segment lost 4 bases and the J segment 2 bases; nucleotides outside the gene matches: 9. As to time point: persistent/refractory GD, antithyroid drugs over 5 years with positive TRAb. From PBMCs, RNA was extracted and then used to make the TCR library. Clinicians diagnosed Graves' disease using American Thyroid Association guidelines. Staff took around 9 milliliters of peripheral blood and put it into EDTA tubes.

Material: peripheral blood mononuclear cells (PBMCs), obtained when the disease was refractory, from a patient treated with antithyroid drugs. V usage is TRBV5-5 and J usage is TRBJ2-7; 7 bases fit TRBD1. The sequence derives from a woman in her forties with Graves disease. The CDR3 DNA is TGTGCCAGCAGCCGTTACTCCGGGACAGCCTACGAGCAGTACTTC. Its protein product is CASSRYSGTAYEQYF.